The 30 T cell receptor beta chains presented below share a single source sample, sequenced in a study of CD8+CD57+ T cells in acquired aplastic anemia. The use of genomic DNA as template underpinned the TCR beta VDJ and CDR3 profiling. From the reads, TCRdb called clonotypes with MiXCR, one entry per CDR3 protein. Found here are some 200,000 distinct CDR3 sequences, roughly half of them singletons; the top ten hold around 8.8%. Sequenced patients had shown CD8+CD57+ cell expansion by flow cytometry. The material sequenced was sorted CD4+, CD8+, or CD8+CD57+ T cells (not recorded which) from PBMCs. Every receptor here comes from a human donor with aplastic anemia.

The chain carries TRBV10-1 and TRBJ2-1, with TRBD2 identical over 7 bases. From germline, CDR1 is WNHNN and CDR2 SYGVQD (reference sequence). V dropped 5 bases and J dropped 6; count of bases not matched to a gene: 7. The CDR3 contains 14 residues. The CDR3 loop reads CASSSGGPGNEQFF. CDR3 DNA: TGCGCCAGCAGTTCGGGGGGACCGGGCAATGAGCAGTTCTTC.

This clonotype was seen many times. The rearrangement joins TRBV24-1 to TRBJ2-6; D call uncertain. Trimming removed 4 bases at V and 0 bases at J, with 12 bases between. CDR3 length: 17 amino acids. Germline values: CDR1 KGHDR, CDR2 SFDVKD. CDR3 sequence: CATSEGSRSSGANVLTF. The CDR3 coding sequence is TGTGCCACCAGTGAGGGGTCCCGCTCCTCTGGGGCCAACGTCCTGACTTTC.

V usage is TRBV12-3 or TRBV12-4 and J usage is TRBJ2-7; 13 bases map to TRBD2. With 2 bases clipped from V and 5 bases from J, the junction kept 6 bases outside the gene matches. The CDR3 is made up of 16 amino acids. CDR3 nucleotide sequence: TGTGCCAGCAGTTTACCCGGACTAGCGGGAGCACACGAGCAGTACTTC. Its protein product is CASSLPGLAGAHEQYF.

The V and J genes are TRBV29-1 and TRBJ2-7; D uncertain. This CDR3 contains 10 residues. The V and J ends lost 5 bases and 1 base respectively, with 3 bases between them. Germline lookup yields CDR1 SQVTM and CDR2 ANQGSEA. This CDR3 is CSVLSYEQYF. The CDR3 region has the DNA TGCAGCGTTCTTTCCTACGAGCAGTACTTC.

This sequence joins TRBV10-3 and TRBJ1-2; D unclear. The V and J ends lost 4 bases and 6 bases respectively, with 9 bases between them. The germline V gene encodes CDR1 ENHRY and CDR2 SYGVKD. The CDR3 has 12 residues. CDR3 region: CAISAKGDGYTF. The CDR3 DNA reads as TGTGCCATCAGTGCTAAGGGAGATGGCTACACCTTC.

The V and J genes are TRBV7-2 and TRBJ2-7; D gene uncertain. Per germline, CDR1 SGHTA and CDR2 FQGNSA. This CDR3 is built from 11 residues. V was trimmed by 6 bases and J by 3 bases, leaving 6 bases between them. CDR3 sequence (DNA): TGTGCCAGCAGAACGAACTACGAGCAGTACTTC. It codes for CASRTNYEQYF.

The V gene is TRBV20-1, the J gene TRBJ2-3; no clear D. The CDR3 consists of 14 residues. With 6 bases removed from V and 3 bases from J, the gap between germline ends came to 16 bases. Germline CDR1 DFQATT, CDR2 SNEGSKA (reference sequence). The CDR3 reads CSARMFAGTDTQYF. In DNA, the CDR3 is TGCAGTGCCAGGATGTTTGCCGGGACAGATACGCAGTATTTT.

This chain links TRBV5-1 with TRBJ1-5, with 8 bases fitting TRBD1. Looked up from germline, CDR1 is SGHRS and CDR2 is YFSETQ. CDR3 length: 17 amino acids. The J segment lost 7 bases and the V segment lost 0 bases, leaving 12 bases of the junction unmatched. CDR3 DNA: TGCGCCAGCAGCTTGGAAACAGGGGGGAAGTGTGGGCAGCCCCAGCATTTT. Encoded protein: CASSLETGGKCGQPQHF.

This clonotype was picked up many times. This chain links TRBV19 with TRBJ1-5; 9 bases are shared with TRBD1. The CDR3 runs 14 residues. In germline, CDR1 is LNHDA, CDR2 SQIVND (reference sequence). V was clipped by 6 bases and J by 7 bases; unmatched bases: 7. CDR3 nucleotides: TGTGCCAGTAGACTTACAGGGGGCAGCCAGCCCCAGCATTTT. Translation: CASRLTGGSQPQHF.

This clonotype was recorded at least ten times. This chain links TRBV7-6 with TRBJ2-7; TRBD1 matches at 8 bases. The CDR3 length is 16 residues. V gave up 4 bases and J gave up 1 base; unmatched junction bases: 9. CDR1 and CDR2 (germline): SGHVS, FNYEAQ. Written as DNA, the CDR3 is TGTGCCAGCAGCTCAAAGGTCCGGACAGGGTCCTACGAGCAGTACTTC. Residues: CASSSKVRTGSYEQYF.

V is TRBV24-1 and J is TRBJ2-1; no reliable D call. CDR3 length equals 13 residues. V was shortened by 3 bases and J by 1 base, with 3 bases between the two germline ends. The germline V gene encodes CDR1 KGHDR and CDR2 SFDVKD. The CDR3 protein is CATSDPSYNEQFF. For the CDR3, the DNA is TGTGCCACCAGTGATCCGTCCTACAATGAGCAGTTCTTC.

The genes are TRBV6-2 or TRBV6-3 and TRBJ1-1; D may be TRBD1 (6 bases). The V end lost 7 bases, the J end lost 2 bases, and 14 bases lay between the germline ends. Germline loops: CDR1 MNHEY, CDR2 SVGEGT. This CDR3 has 14 residues. The CDR3 DNA is TGTGCCAGCAATGAGCAGGGGTCAAACACTGAAGCTTTCTTT. Amino acid sequence: CASNEQGSNTEAFF.

This clonotype was detected only a few times. The rearrangement uses TRBV30 and TRBJ2-1; D is ambiguous. Germline CDR1 GTSNPN, CDR2 SVGIG (reference sequence). The CDR3 consists of 11 residues. V was pared by 4 bases and J by 8 bases, with 9 bases between. The CDR3 coding sequence is TGTGCCTGGACCCCTCTGGATGAGCAGTTCTTC. As protein: CAWTPLDEQFF.

The V gene is TRBV12-3 or TRBV12-4, the J gene TRBJ2-5; D unresolved. The CDR3 consists of 15 residues. Trimming took 6 bases from V and 0 from J, leaving 14 bases between them. In nucleotides, the CDR3 is TGTGCCAGCAGCGCAGACCGCGAGTACCAAGAGACCCAGTACTTC. This sequence encodes CASSADREYQETQYF.

This chain links TRBV11-2 with TRBJ1-1, with D perhaps TRBD1 (5 bases). The length of the CDR3 is 17 residues. V shed 5 bases and J shed 4 bases, with 23 bases lying between them. Germline loops: CDR1 SGHAT, CDR2 FQNNGV. The CDR3 here is CASSPPPRGGSSTEAFF. In DNA form, the CDR3 reads TGTGCCAGCAGCCCACCTCCCCGGGGGGGGAGTAGCACTGAAGCTTTCTTT.

V and J are TRBV19 and TRBJ1-1; no clear D. The CDR3 has 13 amino acids. Germline CDR1 reads LNHDA; CDR2 reads SQIVND (reference sequence). V was clipped by 4 bases and J by 6 bases, with 12 bases between them. CDR3 bases: TGTGCCAGTAGTAGGAGGGTATGGGCTGAAGCTTTCTTT. Protein: CASSRRVWAEAFF.

This clonotype was observed a few times. The J gene is TRBJ1-6, the V gene TRBV30; tentatively, D is TRBD1 (5 bases). CDR3 length: 16 amino acids. Germline V gene data show CDR1 as GTSNPN and CDR2 as SVGIG (reference sequence). The V gene lost 3 bases and the J gene lost 0 bases, with 12 bases spanning the gap. The CDR3 nucleotides read TGTGCCTGGAGGGCGGGGGTCCGCTCCTATAATTCACCCCTCCACTTT. Its translation: CAWRAGVRSYNSPLHF.

There are many counts of this clonotype. Relative to the germline gene, one junction end is altered; a read error may explain this. The rearrangement uses TRBV6-1 and TRBJ2-7, with D possibly TRBD1 on 6 matching bases. Per the germline V gene, CDR1 is MNHNS and CDR2 is SASEGT. The CDR3 is 13 residues long. CDR3 DNA: TGTGCCAGCACCAACCGGCAGGGGTACGGGCAGTACTTC. Its protein is CASTNRQGYGQYF.

The chain carries TRBV18 and TRBJ2-5; the D call may be TRBD1 or TRBD2 (5 bases each). This CDR3 has 17 residues. The germline V and J ends were trimmed by 6 bases and 2 bases, with 22 bases remaining between them. Germline V gene sequence: CDR1 KGHSH, CDR2 LQKENI. CDR3 nucleotide sequence: TGTGCCAGCTCCCAAAACGCGTTGCGAGGGGTACAAGAGACCCAGTACTTC. Amino acids: CASSQNALRGVQETQYF. Complete variable domain (other parts from reference TRBV18 and TRBJ2-5): NAGVMQNPRHLVRRRGQEARLRCSPMKGHSHVYWYRQLPEEGLKFMVYLQKENIIDESGMPKERFSAEFPKEGPSILRIQQVVRGDSAAYFCASSQNALRGVQETQYFGPGTRLLVL.

In this sample, this clonotype turned up once. The V call is TRBV25-1, the J call TRBJ1-4; TRBD1 matches 7 bases. In germline, CDR1 is MGHDK, CDR2 SYGVNS. V was pared by 2 bases and J by 8 bases, with 11 bases of the junction left unmatched. The CDR3 loop spans 16 amino acids. CDR3 region: CASSEPLDRDGEKLFF. CDR3 bases: TGTGCCAGCAGTGAACCCCTCGACAGGGACGGAGAAAAACTGTTTTTT.

This clonotype was observed a few times. The chain is built from TRBV20-1 and TRBJ2-5, with D tentatively TRBD1 (6 bases). This CDR3 contains 14 residues. V lost 0 bases, J lost 5 bases, and 13 bases lay in between. Germline loops: CDR1 DFQATT, CDR2 SNEGSKA (reference sequence). CDR3 sequence reads: CSAREGRGWETQYF. CDR3 coding DNA: TGCAGTGCTAGAGAAGGCAGGGGCTGGGAGACCCAGTACTTC.

The rearrangement links TRBV10-3 to TRBJ1-1, with 10 bases aligning to TRBD1. The CDR3 spans 16 residues. Trimming took 6 bases from V and 0 from J; bases not matched to a gene: 7. Germline loops: CDR1 ENHRY, CDR2 SYGVKD. DNA of the CDR3: TGTGCCATCAGCGCGGGACAGGGGAACATGAACACTGAAGCTTTCTTT. Encoded protein: CAISAGQGNMNTEAFF.

This chain links TRBV11-2 with TRBJ2-1; 7 bases line up with TRBD2. V was pared by 5 bases and J by 5 bases, with 9 bases of the junction left unmatched. This CDR3 has 15 amino acids. Looked up from germline, CDR1 is SGHAT and CDR2 is FQNNGV. The CDR3 DNA reads TGTGCCAGCAGCCAGACTAGCACTCGAGACAATGAGCAGTTCTTC. Its translation is CASSQTSTRDNEQFF.

J is TRBJ1-1 and V is TRBV11-2, with 9 bases aligning to TRBD1. Germline CDR1 reads SGHAT; CDR2 reads FQNNGV. V shed 5 bases and J 0 bases; nucleotides not matched to a gene: 7. This CDR3 region has 16 residues. This chain's CDR3 is CASSPHGQGMNTEAFF. As DNA, the CDR3 is TGTGCCAGCAGCCCTCATGGACAGGGGATGAACACTGAAGCTTTCTTT.

The chain combines TRBV12-3 or TRBV12-4 with TRBJ1-6; 7 nucleotides align to TRBD1. CDR3 length: 14 residues. Trimming cost V 6 bases and J 7 bases; bases outside gene matches: 6. Here the CDR3 reads CASSRQGRNSPLHF. The CDR3 DNA is TGTGCCAGCAGCCGACAGGGTCGGAATTCACCCCTCCACTTT.

The rearrangement links TRBV18 to TRBJ2-7, with 8 bases fitting TRBD2. This CDR3 is built from 14 residues. V lost 3 bases, J lost 2 bases, and 3 bases stayed unmatched. The germline CDR1 and CDR2 sequences are KGHSH and LQKENI. CDR3 DNA sequence: TGTGCCAGCTCACCTACTAGCGGACCCTACGAGCAGTACTTC. Its protein is CASSPTSGPYEQYF.

This clonotype was detected a few times. The chain carries TRBV27 and TRBJ1-6; D is undetermined. This CDR3 is built from 16 residues. Trimming took 6 bases from V and 4 from J, leaving 16 bases between them. Germline CDR1 and CDR2: MNHEY and SMNVEV (reference sequence). The CDR3 nucleotides read TGTGCCAGCAGCCCGGGCGCGGGGAAGTATAATTCACCCCTCCACTTT. Translated: CASSPGAGKYNSPLHF.

The chain employs TRBV19 and TRBJ1-5; the match to TRBD1 covers 9 bases. V was clipped by 9 bases and J by 6 bases; unmatched bases: 12. The CDR3 is made up of 15 amino acids. Looked up from germline, CDR1 is LNHDA and CDR2 is SQIVND (reference sequence). The CDR3 DNA sequence: TGTGCCAGCACCCCGGGACAGGGAGGTTCTCAGCCCCAGCATTTT. The encoded protein is CASTPGQGGSQPQHF.

This rearrangement joins TRBV15 to TRBJ2-2; 9 bases are shared with TRBD1. Unmatched junction bases numbered 0, after V lost 3 bases and J lost 4 bases. CDR3 length: 14 residues. Germline loops: CDR1 LNHNV, CDR2 YYDKDF (reference sequence). CDR3 DNA sequence: TGTGCCACCAGCAGGACAGGGGGCACCGGGGAGCTGTTTTTT. This encodes CATSRTGGTGELFF.

This clonotype came up many times. This chain joins TRBV10-3 and TRBJ2-7; 11 bases are shared with TRBD1. The CDR3 is made up of 15 amino acids. Losses at the gene ends were 4 bases for V and 5 bases for J; bases not matched to a gene: 7. The germline V gene has CDR1 ENHRY and CDR2 SYGVKD. CDR3 sequence (DNA): TGTGCCATCAGTGGGCCGGACAGGGGGCGGAACGAGCAGTACTTC. This codes for CAISGPDRGRNEQYF.